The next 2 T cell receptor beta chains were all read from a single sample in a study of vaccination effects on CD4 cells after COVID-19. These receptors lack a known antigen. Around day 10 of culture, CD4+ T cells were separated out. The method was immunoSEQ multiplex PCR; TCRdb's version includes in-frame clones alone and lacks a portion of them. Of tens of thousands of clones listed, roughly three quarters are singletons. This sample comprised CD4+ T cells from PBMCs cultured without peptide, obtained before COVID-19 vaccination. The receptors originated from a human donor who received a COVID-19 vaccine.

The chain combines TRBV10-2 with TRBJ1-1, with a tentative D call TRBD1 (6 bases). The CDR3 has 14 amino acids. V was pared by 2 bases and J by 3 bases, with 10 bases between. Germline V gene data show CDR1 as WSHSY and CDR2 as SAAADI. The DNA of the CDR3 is TGCGCCAGCAGTGAGGGGGGGGCGGACACTGAAGCTTTCTTT. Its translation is CASSEGGADTEAFF.

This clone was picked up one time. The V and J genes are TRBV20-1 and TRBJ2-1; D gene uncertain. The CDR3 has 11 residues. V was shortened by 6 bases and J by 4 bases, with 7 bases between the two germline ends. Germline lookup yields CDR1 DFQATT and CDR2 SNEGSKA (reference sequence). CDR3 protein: CSASTYNEQFF. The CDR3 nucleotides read TGCAGTGCCTCTACTTACAATGAGCAGTTCTTC.